The 30 T cell receptor beta chains below come from one sample, sequenced in a study of blood T cell repertoires in COVID-19. Some clones are missing from TCRdb's copy, which holds only in-frame ones; the method was immunoSEQ multiplex PCR. This table has nearly 300,000 clones, 88% appearing once. Sequenced: peripheral blood. Source of these receptors: a woman aged 30 to 39 who had recovered from COVID-19.

V gene TRBV14 combines with J gene TRBJ2-4, with a weak D call TRBD2 (5 bases). V lost 2 bases, J lost 6 bases, and 14 bases lay in between. This CDR3 has 15 amino acids. Germline V CDR1 and CDR2: SGHDN, FVKESK. The CDR3 spells CASSQLGPRGNIQYF. The CDR3 nucleotides read TGTGCCAGCAGCCAATTAGGACCCCGGGGAAACATTCAGTACTTC.

This clone was seen a single time. This chain links TRBV29-1 with TRBJ2-5; weak D call: TRBD1 (6 bases). Germline lookup yields CDR1 SQVTM and CDR2 ANQGSEA. The CDR3 covers 12 residues. Trimming took off 8 bases at V and 1 base at J, with 11 bases between the two ends. The CDR3 nucleotides read TGCAGCTTCAGGGGAGTCCAAGAGACCCAGTACTTC. Amino acids: CSFRGVQETQYF.

The chain links TRBV4-1 to TRBJ1-2, with D maybe TRBD1 (6 bases). V was cut by 1 base and J by 5 bases, with 20 bases left in between. This CDR3 has 17 amino acids. Germline V lookup: CDR1 MGHRA, CDR2 YSYEKL. CDR3 residues: CASSQGGRAGVGYGYTF. The CDR3 DNA reads TGCGCCAGCAGCCAAGGGGGGCGGGCAGGGGTAGGGTATGGCTACACCTTC.

The chain joins TRBV7-2 to TRBJ2-1, with 15 bases identical to TRBD2. The CDR3 sequence is 15 residues long. Trimming took 5 bases from V and 10 from J; bases not matched to a gene: 6. The germline V gene has CDR1 SGHTA and CDR2 FQGNSA. The CDR3 DNA sequence: TGTGCCAGCAGCCCTCCGGGACTAGCGGGGGGAGAGCAGTTCTTC. Its protein product is CASSPPGLAGGEQFF.

The chain couples TRBV7-9 to TRBJ1-1; weak D call: TRBD1 (6 bases). Trimming shortened V by 5 bases and J by 6 bases, and 16 bases separated the two germline ends. Germline V gives CDR1 SEHNR, CDR2 FQNEAQ (reference sequence). This CDR3 has 14 amino acids. Here the CDR3 reads CASSRTGRSAEAFF. In nucleotides, the CDR3 is TGTGCCAGCAGCCGAACAGGGCGAAGCGCTGAAGCTTTCTTT.

The V call is TRBV7-2, the J call TRBJ2-7; 9 nucleotides line up with TRBD2. Per the germline V gene, CDR1 is SGHTA and CDR2 is FQGNSA. The CDR3 has 16 residues. V lost 5 bases and J lost 5; bases outside the gene matches: 13. CDR3 sequence reads: CASSRSGGDRLNEQYF. The CDR3 nucleotides are TGTGCCAGCAGCCGTAGCGGGGGCGACAGGCTCAACGAGCAGTACTTC.

In its sample, this clone was seen once. The chain joins TRBV7-9 to TRBJ1-2, with 11 bases identical to TRBD1. CDR1 is SEHNR and CDR2 is FQNEAQ in the germline V gene (reference sequence). The CDR3 is 15 amino acids. After removal of 6 bases from V and 4 bases from J, the junction contained 7 bases not matched to a gene. CDR3 sequence reads: CASRIPGQGVYGYTF. The DNA of the CDR3 is TGTGCCAGCAGAATACCGGGACAGGGGGTCTATGGCTACACCTTC.

The chain joins TRBV2 to TRBJ2-1; TRBD1 aligns across 10 bases. The CDR3 contains 14 residues. V lost 1 base to trimming and J lost 7 bases; unmatched junction nucleotides: 1. Germline V lookup: CDR1 SNHLY, CDR2 FYNNEI. CDR3 amino acids: CASSEVGQGNEQFF. DNA of the CDR3: TGTGCCAGCAGTGAAGTGGGACAGGGGAATGAGCAGTTCTTC.

The table lists this clone with a few counts. The junction and the germline gene differ at one end; a read error may be behind it. The genes are TRBV12-3 or TRBV12-4 and TRBJ2-7; TRBD2 might be the D (6 bases). CDR3 size: 13 residues. CDR3 region: CASSLWDSNEQYF. Written as DNA, the CDR3 is TGTGCCAGCAGTTTATGGGACTCCAACGAGCAGTACTTC.

This chain links TRBV6-5 with TRBJ2-7; a weak D match, TRBD1 (5 bases). From germline, CDR1 is MNHEY and CDR2 SVGAGI. The CDR3 covers 13 residues. Trimming removed 3 bases at V and 2 bases at J, with 8 bases between. Here the CDR3 reads CASSYSGTYEQYF. In nucleotides, the CDR3 is TGTGCCAGCAGTTATTCAGGGACCTACGAGCAGTACTTC.

This clone was picked up a small number of times. The chain couples TRBV28 to TRBJ1-6, with D possibly being TRBD1 (5 bases). The CDR3 is 12 amino acids. Germline V gene sequence: CDR1 MDHEN, CDR2 SYDVKM. Trimming removed 6 bases at V and 12 bases at J, with 12 bases between. DNA for the CDR3: TGTGCCAGCAGCCCCCCAAGGGGACCCCTCCACTTT. This translates into CASSPPRGPLHF.

This sequence joins TRBV25-1 and TRBJ2-3; 10 bases fit TRBD1. This CDR3 is built from 16 residues. V lost 1 base and J lost 3; bases outside the gene matches: 4. CDR1 and CDR2 (germline): MGHDK, SYGVNS. CDR3 bases: TGTGCCAGCAGTGAATTGAGGACAGGGGGTACAGATACGCAGTATTTT. Encoded protein: CASSELRTGGTDTQYF.

V is TRBV6-5 and J is TRBJ1-1, with TRBD1 identical over 7 bases. Per germline, CDR1 MNHEY and CDR2 SVGAGI. This CDR3 contains 15 residues. V trimming: 2 bases; J trimming: 4 bases; junction bases outside the gene matches: 7. The DNA for the CDR3 is TGTGCCAGCAGTTACGAGACAGGGTGGGGCACTGAAGCTTTCTTT. Its translation is CASSYETGWGTEAFF.

There are a few counts of this clone. This rearrangement joins TRBV28 to TRBJ1-6; D might be TRBD1 (5 bases). V was pared by 3 bases and J by 6 bases, with 9 bases between. This CDR3 comprises 14 residues. Germline CDR1 and CDR2: MDHEN and SYDVKM. The CDR3 nucleotides read TGTGCCAGCAGTTTGATAGGGGTTAATTCACCCCTCCACTTT. This sequence encodes CASSLIGVNSPLHF.

The chain combines TRBV9 with TRBJ2-7; the match to TRBD1 covers 7 bases. V dropped 0 bases and J dropped 2; count of bases not matched to a gene: 5. The CDR3 length is 15 residues. CDR1 and CDR2 from the germline V gene are SGDLS and YYNGEE. CDR3 region: CASSVEGQGAYEQYF. Written as DNA, the CDR3 is TGTGCCAGCAGCGTAGAGGGGCAGGGGGCCTACGAGCAGTACTTC.

J is TRBJ2-7 and V is TRBV6-5, with TRBD1 identical over 7 bases. The CDR3 sequence is 16 residues long. Germline V gene lookup returns CDR1 MNHEY and CDR2 SVGAGI. J lost 0 bases, V lost 0 bases, and 5 bases had no gene match. The CDR3 loop is CASSYSEGAFSYEQYF. The DNA for the CDR3 is TGTGCCAGCAGTTACTCCGAGGGGGCCTTCTCCTACGAGCAGTACTTC.

V usage is TRBV3-1 (or the pseudogene TRBV3-2) and J usage is TRBJ1-6; D ambiguous. Trimming took off 3 bases at V and 6 bases at J, with 15 bases between the two ends. Germline V gene sequence: CDR1 LGHDT, CDR2 YNNKEL (reference sequence). This CDR3 contains 16 residues. The CDR3 reads CASSHWGGRSNSPLHF. In nucleotides, the CDR3 is TGTGCCAGCAGCCACTGGGGAGGAAGGTCTAATTCACCCCTCCACTTT.

The V gene is TRBV6-1, the J gene TRBJ2-7; the match to TRBD2 covers 14 bases. The CDR3 loop spans 15 amino acids. Unmatched junction bases numbered 2, after V lost 3 bases and J lost 4 bases. Germline CDR1 MNHNS, CDR2 SASEGT. CDR3 sequence reads: CASSEGTSGGYEQYF. The CDR3 DNA reads TGTGCCAGCAGTGAGGGGACTAGCGGGGGATACGAGCAGTACTTC.

The chain couples TRBV6-5 to TRBJ2-7; tentatively, D is TRBD1 (6 bases). The CDR3 length is 15 residues. From germline, CDR1 is MNHEY and CDR2 SVGAGI. The V end lost 2 bases, the J end lost 3 bases, and 14 bases lay between the germline ends. The CDR3: CASSYRLLGGYEQYF. For the CDR3, the DNA is TGTGCCAGCAGTTACAGATTACTAGGGGGCTACGAGCAGTACTTC.

CDR3 protein: CASSVYPFSYEQYF. The CDR3 DNA reads TGTGCCAGCAGCGTCTATCCTTTCTCCTACGAGCAGTACTTC. J is TRBJ2-7 and V is TRBV9, with D uncertain. Trimming shortened V by 2 bases and J by 0 bases, and 9 bases separated the two germline ends. This CDR3 is built from 14 residues. Germline CDR1 and CDR2: SGDLS and YYNGEE.

V and J are TRBV29-1 and TRBJ2-7; the match to TRBD1 covers 8 bases. The CDR3 covers 14 residues. J gave up 0 bases and V 5 bases, and 6 bases lay outside the gene matches. CDR1 is SQVTM and CDR2 is ANQGSEA in the germline V gene. The CDR3 spells CSVQTGALSYEQYF. CDR3 coding DNA: TGCAGCGTTCAGACAGGGGCCCTCTCCTACGAGCAGTACTTC.

This rearrangement joins TRBV5-8 to TRBJ1-5; TRBD1 agrees at 8 bases. The CDR3 extends over 15 amino acids. The V and J ends lost 0 bases and 2 bases, in that order; junction bases with no gene match: 1. Looked up from germline, CDR1 is SGHTS and CDR2 is YDEGEE. The CDR3 protein is CASSLGQGRNQPQHF. The CDR3 DNA is TGTGCCAGCAGCTTGGGACAGGGGCGCAATCAGCCCCAGCATTTT.

V and J are TRBV18 and TRBJ1-5; TRBD1 agrees at 7 bases. Germline V gives CDR1 KGHSH, CDR2 LQKENI. This CDR3 comprises 16 residues. J gave up 4 bases and V 3 bases, and 9 bases lay outside the gene matches. The CDR3 protein is CASSPRTGTRNQPQHF. The DNA of the CDR3 is TGTGCCAGCTCACCTAGGACAGGCACGAGAAATCAGCCCCAGCATTTT.

The chain couples TRBV29-1 to TRBJ2-5; possible D gene TRBD1, 6 bases. V dropped 5 bases and J dropped 7 bases, with 14 bases sitting between them. Germline assignment: CDR1 SQVTM and CDR2 ANQGSEA. CDR3 length equals 12 residues. CDR3 nucleotide sequence: TGCAGCGTTTACAGGGAAAGGGGGACCCAGTACTTC. It encodes CSVYRERGTQYF. The full variable domain, with the rest looked up from reference TRBV29-1 and TRBJ2-5, is SAVISQKPSRDICQRGTSLTIQCQVDSQVTMMFWYRQQPGQSLTLIATANQGSEATYESGFVIDKFPISRPNLTFSTLTVSNMSPEDSSIYLCSVYRERGTQYFGPGTRLLVL.

This chain joins TRBV5-1 and TRBJ2-1, with D hard to call. Germline CDR1 reads SGHRS; CDR2 reads YFSETQ. The CDR3 is 15 amino acids. V dropped 1 base and J dropped 0 bases, with 8 bases sitting between them. CDR3 in DNA: TGCGCCAGCAGCTTGACTGCGAGCTCCTACAATGAGCAGTTCTTC. This encodes CASSLTASSYNEQFF.

V is TRBV4-2 and J is TRBJ2-7; possible D gene TRBD1, 6 bases. The CDR3 spans 15 residues. Germline CDR1 is LGHNA and CDR2 is YNFKEQ. The V and J ends lost 1 base and 3 bases respectively, with 13 bases between them. CDR3 bases: TGTGCCAGCAGCCAAGGGGACACGCGAGACTACGAGCAGTACTTC. This codes for CASSQGDTRDYEQYF.

The chain combines TRBV7-9 with TRBJ1-2; D might be TRBD1 (5 bases). Germline CDR1 SEHNR, CDR2 FQNEAQ (reference sequence). The V end lost 3 bases, the J end lost 3 bases, and 8 bases lay between the germline ends. There are 13 residues in the CDR3. The CDR3 here is CASSFGDYYGYTF. Written as DNA, the CDR3 is TGTGCCAGCAGCTTCGGGGACTACTATGGCTACACCTTC.

The chain joins TRBV6-4 to TRBJ1-2, with a tentative D call TRBD1 (5 bases). Germline lookup yields CDR1 MRHNA and CDR2 SNTAGT. The V end lost 6 bases, the J end lost 6 bases, and 29 bases lay between the germline ends. This CDR3 contains 18 residues. CDR3 residues: CASSVRDFATAWVDGYTF. The CDR3 DNA follows: TGTGCCAGCAGCGTCCGGGACTTCGCCACAGCCTGGGTGGATGGCTACACCTTC.

The chain uses TRBV19 and TRBJ1-4; D is uncertain. Germline V gene sequence: CDR1 LNHDA, CDR2 SQIVND (reference sequence). The CDR3 has 18 residues. Trimming took 3 bases from V and 0 from J, leaving 17 bases between them. CDR3 amino acids: CASSMGTAGIATNEKLFF. CDR3 nucleotide sequence: TGTGCCAGTAGTATGGGTACGGCGGGGATCGCAACTAATGAAAAACTGTTTTTT.

J is TRBJ2-5 and V is TRBV19; 12 nucleotides line up with TRBD2. This CDR3 region has 15 residues. The trim removed 8 bases at V and 1 base at J, leaving 5 bases unmatched. Germline values: CDR1 LNHDA, CDR2 SQIVND (reference sequence). CDR3 in DNA: TGTGCCAGTCGAAGACTAGCGGGAGCCCAAGAGACCCAGTACTTC. As protein: CASRRLAGAQETQYF. The full variable domain, completed using reference TRBV19 and TRBJ2-5, is DGGITQSPKYLFRKEGQNVTLSCEQNLNHDAMYWYRQDPGQGLRLIYYSQIVNDFQKGDIAEGYSVSREKKESFPLTVTSAQKNPTAFYLCASRRLAGAQETQYFGPGTRLLVL.